These T cell receptor beta chains were read from a single sample in a study of blood T cell repertoires in COVID-19. Sequencing was performed with immunoSEQ multiplex PCR; in TCRdb, only in-frame clones are kept and a portion is missing. This sample has 100,000 to 120,000 clones, with more than 65% found just once. What was sequenced was peripheral blood. The receptors here all came from a man between 50 and 59 years old with acute or convalescent COVID-19. Both conserved end residues are part of each CDR3. A D gene is named only where the DNA matches it firmly. Clone size is shown for a subset of rows, as once, few, many or a class of expanded clone.

.,.,TRBV6-6,TRBJ1-1,CASKTTATEAFF,TGTGCCAGCAAAACCACAGCCACTGAAGCTTTCTTT
.,few,TRBV12-3/TRBV12-4,TRBJ2-3,CASRRGTDTQYF,TGTGCCAGCAGGAGAGGCACAGATACGCAGTATTTT
TRBD2,.,TRBV3-1/TRBV3-2,TRBJ2-3,CALPQRLAGGGTDTQYF,TGTGCCCTCCCCCAACGACTAGCGGGGGGGGGCACAGATACGCAGTATTTT
TRBD1,.,TRBV27,TRBJ2-7,CASSVRQGFYEQYF,TGTGCCAGCAGTGTAAGACAGGGATTCTACGAGCAGTACTTC
.,few,TRBV29-1,TRBJ1-2,CSVARASGGYTF,TGCAGCGTAGCCAGGGCCTCGGGTGGCTACACCTTC
.,few,TRBV5-6,TRBJ1-6,CASSSLRRSSYNSPLHF,TGTGCCAGCAGCTCCCTGAGGCGCAGCTCCTATAATTCACCCCTCCACTTT
TRBD2,.,TRBV11-2,TRBJ2-3,CASSRSTSGDQYF,TGTGCCAGCAGCCGGTCCACTAGCGGGGACCAGTATTTT
.,.,TRBV11-2,TRBJ1-4,CASSPPGSSEKLFF,TGTGCCAGCAGCCCTCCGGGGTCGAGTGAAAAACTGTTTTTT
TRBD1,few,TRBV5-6,TRBJ1-6,CASSWDREGIPYNSPLHF,TGTGCCAGCAGCTGGGACAGGGAAGGTATCCCTTATAATTCACCCCTCCACTTT
TRBD1,.,TRBV6-1,TRBJ1-4,CASSEPGGGEKLFF,TGTGCCAGCAGTGAACCAGGGGGCGGTGAAAAACTGTTTTTT
TRBD2,.,TRBV4-1,TRBJ2-1,CASSEFSGGPNNEQFF,TGCGCCAGCAGCGAATTCAGCGGGGGGCCTAACAATGAGCAGTTCTTC
.,.,TRBV27,TRBJ1-4,CASSFLSGVTGGKLFF,TGTGCCAGCAGTTTTTTGTCAGGGGTTACAGGTGGAAAACTGTTTTTT
TRBD2,.,TRBV28,TRBJ2-2,CASSPTSGGRTNTGELFF,TGTGCCAGCAGTCCGACTAGCGGGGGGCGGACGAACACCGGGGAGCTGTTTTTT
TRBD1,once,TRBV2,TRBJ1-6,CASSGAGTGSSYNSPLHF,TGTGCCAGCAGTGGGGCCGGGACAGGGAGCTCCTATAATTCACCCCTCCACTTT
TRBD1,few,TRBV24-1,TRBJ1-4,CATSDSQGGTGTNEKLFF,TGTGCCACCAGTGATTCTCAAGGCGGGACAGGGACAAATGAAAAACTGTTTTTT
.,.,TRBV28,TRBJ2-7,CASSLADGGVFQQYF,TGTGCCAGCAGTTTAGCCGACGGTGGAGTTTTTCAGCAGTACTTC
.,.,TRBV28,TRBJ1-4,CASSFLTPATNEKLFF,TGTGCCAGCAGTTTCCTGACACCTGCAACTAATGAAAAACTGTTTTTT
.,.,TRBV5-1,TRBJ1-6,CASSLSGLGSPLHF,TGCGCCAGCAGCTTGTCTGGGCTCGGCTCACCCCTCCACTTT
TRBD2,.,TRBV2,TRBJ2-1,CASRRRGNEQFF,TGTGCCAGCAGAAGGCGGGGGAATGAGCAGTTCTTC
.,.,TRBV5-1,TRBJ1-1,CASSFEETVNTEAFF,TGCGCCAGCAGCTTTGAGGAGACAGTGAACACTGAAGCTTTCTTT
.,.,TRBV10-1,TRBJ1-1,CASSESQGSGTEAFF,TGCGCCAGCAGTGAGTCCCAGGGGTCTGGGACTGAAGCTTTCTTT
TRBD1,.,TRBV5-1,TRBJ1-1,CASSLQGGLNTEAFF,TGCGCCAGCAGCTTGCAGGGGGGATTAAACACTGAAGCTTTCTTT
TRBD1,.,TRBV5-4,TRBJ2-3,CASSWDRGIADTQYF,TGTGCCAGCAGTTGGGACAGGGGGATCGCAGATACGCAGTATTTT
TRBD1,.,TRBV5-1,TRBJ1-6,CASSLGGDRVPLHF,TGCGCCAGCAGCTTGGGTGGGGACAGGGTTCCCCTCCACTTT
.,few,TRBV5-1,TRBJ1-1,CASSLGDLRAENTEAFF,TGCGCCAGCAGCTTGGGAGATCTCAGGGCTGAAAACACTGAAGCTTTCTTT
.,.,TRBV11-3,TRBJ1-3,CASSLATGSGNTIYF,TGTGCCAGCAGCTTAGCCACAGGGTCCGGAAACACCATATATTTT
.,.,TRBV6-6,TRBJ1-2,CASSYSGGADYGYTF,TGTGCCAGCAGTTACTCGGGGGGGGCGGACTATGGCTACACCTTC
.,.,TRBV7-8,TRBJ2-5,CASSFSGTREETQYF,TGTGCCAGCAGCTTCTCCGGGACTCGGGAGGAGACCCAGTACTTC
.,.,TRBV6-5,TRBJ1-2,CASSYGITGRGYTF,TGTGCCAGCAGTTACGGGATTACAGGGCGCGGCTACACCTTC
.,few,TRBV30,TRBJ2-5,CAWSAGSQETQYF,TGTGCCTGGAGTGCCGGTTCCCAAGAGACCCAGTACTTC
TRBD1,.,TRBV13,TRBJ1-1,CASSFGQGNTEAFF,TGTGCCAGCAGCTTTGGACAGGGTAACACTGAAGCTTTCTTT
.,.,TRBV6-5,TRBJ1-2,CASKEGDLHGYTF,TGTGCCAGCAAAGAGGGGGACCTACATGGCTACACCTTC
TRBD1,.,TRBV24-1,TRBJ2-2,CATSEPPGQGEGELFF,TGTGCCACCAGTGAGCCTCCGGGACAGGGCGAGGGGGAGCTGTTTTTT
.,.,TRBV28,TRBJ1-3,CASSLRPLRSGEGTIYF,TGTGCCAGCAGTTTACGTCCCCTACGGTCTGGGGAGGGCACCATATATTTT
TRBD1,.,TRBV11-3,TRBJ1-1,CASSSGGAEAFF,TGTGCCAGCAGTTCAGGGGGCGCCGAAGCTTTCTTT
.,.,TRBV7-3,TRBJ1-1,CASSPDQGQRGTEAFF,TGTGCCAGCAGCCCCGATCAGGGGCAAAGGGGCACTGAAGCTTTCTTT
.,few,TRBV12-1,TRBJ2-7,CASSPGGHSYEQYF,TGTGCCAGCAGCCCCGGGGGGCACTCCTACGAGCAGTACTTC
.,once,TRBV30,TRBJ1-6,CAWSVPAPNSPLHF,TGTGCCTGGAGTGTACCCGCGCCTAATTCACCCCTCCACTTT